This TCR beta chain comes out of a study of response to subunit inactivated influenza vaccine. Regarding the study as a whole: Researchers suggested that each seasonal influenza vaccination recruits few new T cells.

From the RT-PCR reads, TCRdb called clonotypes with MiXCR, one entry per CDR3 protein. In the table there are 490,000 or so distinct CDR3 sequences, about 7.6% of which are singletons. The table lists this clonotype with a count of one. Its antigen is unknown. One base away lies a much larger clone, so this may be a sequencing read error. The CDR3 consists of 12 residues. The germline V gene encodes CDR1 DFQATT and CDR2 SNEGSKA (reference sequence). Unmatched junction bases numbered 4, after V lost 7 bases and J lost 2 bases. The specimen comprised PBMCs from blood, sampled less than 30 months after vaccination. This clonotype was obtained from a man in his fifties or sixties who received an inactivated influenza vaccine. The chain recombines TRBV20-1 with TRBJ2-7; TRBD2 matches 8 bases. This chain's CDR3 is CSVGLVPYEQYF. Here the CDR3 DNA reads TGCAGTGTGGGACTAGTTCCCTACGAGCAGTACTTC.